Sequencing of this T cell receptor beta chain was carried out in a study of cytomegalovirus exposure and HLA in healthy donors. Repertoires were generated with immunoSEQ multiplex PCR, while TCRdb's copy carries only in-frame clones and drops some. The sample comprises 200,000 or so clones, 75% to 90% of which are singletons, and roughly 7.5% rests with the top ten. General study findings and limits: High sensitivity and specificity were reportedly achieved when the classifier diagnosed cytomegalovirus status.

Separate from the roughly 700-subject first cohort was the approximately 120-subject validation cohort, to which the donors belonged. Comments on this clone: Its target is unknown.

V was cut by 0 bases and J by 1 base, with 11 bases left in between. The germline V gene encodes CDR1 SGHDT and CDR2 YYEEEE. The CDR3 extends over 16 amino acids. Sequencing was carried out using PBMCs. The source of this sequence is a man aged 18 to 30 in good health and CMV-seropositive. The rearrangement joins TRBV5-6 to TRBJ1-5, with D unclear. The CDR3 bases are TGTGCCAGCAGCTTGGGTCGAGGGTTGAGCAATCAGCCCCAGCATTTT. It yields the protein CASSLGRGLSNQPQHF.